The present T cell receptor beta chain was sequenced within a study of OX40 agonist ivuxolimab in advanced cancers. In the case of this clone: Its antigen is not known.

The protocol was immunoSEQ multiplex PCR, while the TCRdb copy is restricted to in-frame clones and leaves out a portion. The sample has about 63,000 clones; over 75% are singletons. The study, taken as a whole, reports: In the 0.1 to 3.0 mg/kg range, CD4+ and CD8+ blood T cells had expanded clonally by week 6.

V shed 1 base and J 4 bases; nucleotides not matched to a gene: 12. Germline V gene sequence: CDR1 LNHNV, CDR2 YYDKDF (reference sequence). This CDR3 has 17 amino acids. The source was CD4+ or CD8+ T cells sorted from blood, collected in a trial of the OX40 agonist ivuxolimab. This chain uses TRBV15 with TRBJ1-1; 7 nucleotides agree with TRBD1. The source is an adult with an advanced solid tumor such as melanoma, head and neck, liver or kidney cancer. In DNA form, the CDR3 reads TGTGCCACCAGCAGAGTAGGCAGGGGGGTTCTGGGCACTGAAGCTTTCTTT. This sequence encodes CATSRVGRGVLGTEAFF.